Presented here are 27 T cell receptor beta chains from one specimen sequenced in a study of lymphopenia after photon versus proton radiotherapy. TCRdb's table, derived via immunoSEQ multiplex PCR, lists solely in-frame clones and lacks some. Among about 19,000 clones listed, 75% to 95% were seen once. The source material was peripheral blood, sampled from a patient treated with photon-based radiotherapy. The receptor set was obtained from a man in his 60s with pancreatic cancer.

This chain uses TRBV10-1 with TRBJ2-2; 7 nucleotides line up with TRBD2. The V segment lost 4 bases and the J segment 4 bases; nucleotides outside the gene matches: 12. This CDR3 has 17 amino acids. Germline CDR1 WNHNN, CDR2 SYGVQD (reference sequence). The CDR3 is CASSVLTSPRGTGELFF. CDR3 bases: TGCGCCAGCAGTGTCTTGACTAGCCCTCGAGGCACCGGGGAGCTGTTTTTT.

The chain couples TRBV19 to TRBJ1-4; tentative D call: TRBD1 (6 bases). V was shortened by 0 bases and J by 7 bases, with 12 bases between the two germline ends. This CDR3 region has 15 residues. CDR1 and CDR2 from the germline V gene are LNHDA and SQIVND (reference sequence). CDR3 sequence: CASSIDRGRGEKLFF. The CDR3 DNA follows: TGTGCCAGTAGTATAGATCGAGGCAGGGGTGAAAAACTGTTTTTT.

The chain is built from TRBV14 and TRBJ2-1, with TRBD1 identical over 10 bases. Trimming took 4 bases from V and 6 from J; bases not matched to a gene: 9. Per germline, CDR1 SGHDN and CDR2 FVKESK. This CDR3 contains 16 residues. The CDR3 DNA reads as TGTGCCAGCAGCCCCCAGGACAGGGGGTTCTTCAATGAGCAGTTCTTC. Amino acids: CASSPQDRGFFNEQFF.

This clone was detected only once. The chain links TRBV30 to TRBJ2-7; D possibly corresponds to TRBD2 (5 bases). The germline CDR1 and CDR2 sequences are GTSNPN and SVGIG (reference sequence). The CDR3 has 12 amino acids. V was pared by 5 bases and J by 5 bases, with 13 bases between. The chain's CDR3 is CAWASDGDEQYF. The CDR3 coding sequence is TGTGCCTGGGCCTCAGACGGGGACGAGCAGTACTTC. Variable domain in full (rest from reference TRBV30 and TRBJ2-7): SQTIHQWPATLVQPVGSPLSLECTVEGTSNPNLYWYRQAAGRGLQLLFYSVGIGQISSEVPQNLSASRPQDRQFILSSKKLLLSDSGFYLCAWASDGDEQYFGPGTRLTVT.

The chain couples TRBV30 to TRBJ2-7; TRBD1 aligns across 8 bases. The CDR3 runs to 13 residues. The ends lost 7 bases at V and 2 bases at J; junction bases unmatched: 7. Per germline, CDR1 GTSNPN and CDR2 SVGIG (reference sequence). CDR3 nucleotide sequence: TGTGCCTCGAATAGACAGGGGCCCTACGAGCAGTACTTC. As protein: CASNRQGPYEQYF. Drawing the rest from reference TRBV30 and TRBJ2-7, the complete variable domain is SQTIHQWPATLVQPVGSPLSLECTVEGTSNPNLYWYRQAAGRGLQLLFYSVGIGQISSEVPQNLSASRPQDRQFILSSKKLLLSDSGFYLCASNRQGPYEQYFGPGTRLTVT.

The rearrangement links TRBV27 to TRBJ1-1; a possible D gene is TRBD1 (5 bases). CDR3 length: 13 amino acids. Trimming stripped 5 bases from V and 4 bases from J, with 11 bases between. CDR1 is MNHEY, CDR2 SMNVEV, per germline (reference sequence). The CDR3 reads CASSNNGGTEAFF. Here the CDR3 DNA reads TGTGCCAGCAGTAACAACGGGGGCACTGAAGCTTTCTTT.

The V gene is TRBV4-3, the J gene TRBJ1-1, with D possibly TRBD1 on 6 matching bases. Germline assignment: CDR1 LGHNA and CDR2 YSLEER. The CDR3 is 14 amino acids. V shed 3 bases and J shed 0 bases, with 8 bases lying between them. Here the CDR3 reads CASSQDSLNTEAFF. CDR3 sequence (DNA): TGCGCCAGCAGCCAGGACAGTTTGAACACTGAAGCTTTCTTT.

The genes are TRBV7-2 and TRBJ2-1; D gene uncertain. The V gene's germline CDR1 is SGHTA and CDR2 FQGNSA. The CDR3 covers 15 residues. Trimming removed 2 bases from V and 0 bases from J, with 8 bases in between. The CDR3 loop reads CASSLYGISYNEQFF. CDR3 DNA: TGTGCCAGCAGCTTATATGGGATCTCCTACAATGAGCAGTTCTTC.

Written as DNA, the CDR3 is TGCGCCAGCAGCCCCACAGGGGGGCCGGACTATGGCTACACCTTC. Translation gives CASSPTGGPDYGYTF. The J gene is TRBJ1-2, the V gene TRBV5-1, with 8 bases that match TRBD1. Unmatched junction bases numbered 8, after V lost 4 bases and J lost 3 bases. Germline assignment: CDR1 SGHRS and CDR2 YFSETQ. This CDR3 has 15 amino acids. Based on the CDR3 plus reference TRBV5-1 and TRBJ1-2, the full variable domain is KAGVTQTPRYLIKTRGQQVTLSCSPISGHRSVSWYQQTPGQGLQFLFEYFSETQRNKGNFPGRFSGRQFSNSRSEMNVSTLELGDSALYLCASSPTGGPDYGYTFGSGTRLTVV.

This clone was counted between two and nine times. This chain connects TRBV7-2 to TRBJ1-2; possible D gene TRBD1, 5 bases. V lost 2 bases to trimming and J lost 5 bases, with 9 bases between them. Germline-derived CDR1 and CDR2 are SGHTA and FQGNSA. The CDR3 totals 13 residues. This chain's CDR3 is CASSLLTAYGYTF. The CDR3 DNA follows: TGTGCCAGCAGCTTATTGACAGCGTATGGCTACACCTTC.

This clone has only one observation. The CDR3 sequence: CASSPAGADYGYTF. CDR3 DNA: TGTGCCAGCTCACCTGCAGGGGCGGACTATGGCTACACCTTC. The chain couples TRBV18 to TRBJ1-2; D perhaps matches TRBD1 (6 bases). Trimming removed 3 bases from V and 3 bases from J, with 11 bases in between. This CDR3 comprises 14 residues. The germline gives CDR1 KGHSH, CDR2 LQKENI.

The gene calls are TRBV7-3 and TRBJ1-1, with 7 nucleotides matching TRBD1. This CDR3 region has 15 residues. Germline values: CDR1 SGHTA, CDR2 FQGTGA. Trimming took 5 bases from V and 3 from J; bases not matched to a gene: 9. Here the CDR3 DNA reads TGTGCCAGCAGCGTACAGGGGATGGTCGACACTGAAGCTTTCTTT. Its protein is CASSVQGMVDTEAFF.

The chain joins TRBV11-2 to TRBJ2-3, with no clear D. The ends were cut back, 6 bases at V and 1 base at J, with 14 bases in the middle. CDR1 SGHAT and CDR2 FQNNGV come from the germline V gene. This CDR3 is 15 amino acids long. The CDR3: CASRSFHRRTDTQYF. The CDR3 nucleotides read TGTGCCAGCAGATCTTTCCACCGGCGCACAGATACGCAGTATTTT. Together with reference TRBV11-2 and TRBJ2-3, the CDR3 gives the full variable domain: EAGVAQSPRYKIIEKRQSVAFWCNPISGHATLYWYQQILGQGPKLLIQFQNNGVVDDSQLPKDRFSAERLKGVDSTLKIQPAKLEDSAVYLCASRSFHRRTDTQYFGPGTRLTVL.

The rearrangement joins TRBV19 to TRBJ2-2, with D perhaps TRBD1 (6 bases). The V end was cut by 7 bases, the J end by 4 bases, with 13 bases between. Germline V gene sequence: CDR1 LNHDA, CDR2 SQIVND (reference sequence). This CDR3 contains 14 residues. The CDR3, as DNA: TGTGCCAGTATTGGTCAGGGGATCACCGGGGAGCTGTTTTTT. It is translated as CASIGQGITGELFF.

The chain links TRBV21-1 to TRBJ2-5. TRBV21-1 is designated a pseudogene. The CDR3 covers 16 residues. CDR3 nucleotides: TGTGCCAGCAGCAAAACCATGGACCTACTGCGAGAGACCCAGTACTTC. Residues: CASSKTMDLLRETQYF.

The genes are TRBV30 and TRBJ1-6; possibly TRBD1 for D (6 bases). CDR1 and CDR2 from the germline V gene are GTSNPN and SVGIG (reference sequence). CDR3 size: 15 residues. Trimming cost V 7 bases and J 6 bases, with 19 bases left between them. CDR3 sequence (DNA): TGTGCCTACCTCCGTTCTGACAGGCGTAATTCACCCCTCCACTTT. It codes for CAYLRSDRRNSPLHF.

The J gene is TRBJ2-1, the V gene TRBV27; 8 positions match TRBD1. There are 15 residues in the CDR3. V lost 4 bases and J lost 10; bases outside the gene matches: 12. CDR1 is MNHEY, CDR2 SMNVEV, per germline (reference sequence). The CDR3 here is CASSSDREFSREQFF. The DNA of the CDR3 is TGTGCCAGCAGTTCGGACAGGGAGTTCTCACGGGAGCAGTTCTTC.

The CDR3 here is CASSQDTRMNTEAFF. CDR3 in DNA: TGTGCCAGCAGCCAAGATACCAGAATGAACACTGAAGCTTTCTTT. V gene TRBV4-2 combines with J gene TRBJ1-1; D remains ambiguous. Trimming pared 0 bases from V and 0 bases from J, leaving 8 bases between. This CDR3 comprises 15 residues. The germline V gene has CDR1 LGHNA and CDR2 YNFKEQ.

The chain employs TRBV13 and TRBJ1-1; tentatively, D is TRBD1 (5 bases). This CDR3 region has 14 residues. Germline values: CDR1 PRHDT, CDR2 FYEKMQ (reference sequence). V lost 5 bases and J 6 bases, leaving 16 bases between the germline ends. The CDR3 loop is CASSRRGQLAEAFF. In nucleotides, the CDR3 is TGTGCCAGCAGCAGGAGGGGTCAATTAGCTGAAGCTTTCTTT.

This clone appeared a single time. This chain links TRBV9 with TRBJ2-3, with TRBD2 as a possible D gene (5 bases). CDR3 size: 14 residues. Germline lookup yields CDR1 SGDLS and CDR2 YYNGEE. With 0 bases removed from V and 4 bases from J, the gap between germline ends came to 9 bases. The DNA of the CDR3 is TGTGCCAGCAGCGTAGATAGAGCGGCAGATACGCAGTATTTT. Its translation: CASSVDRAADTQYF.

This sequence joins TRBV5-8 and TRBJ2-3; 9 nucleotides align to TRBD1. The V gene end was trimmed by 5 bases and the J gene end by 1 base; junction bases not matched to a gene: 11. The CDR3 has 17 residues. The germline CDR1 and CDR2 sequences are SGHTS and YDEGEE. The CDR3 DNA reads as TGTGCCAGCAGTAGGGGACAGGGTGACGAGCGCACAGATACGCAGTATTTT. This translates into CASSRGQGDERTDTQYF.

The chain recombines TRBV18 with TRBJ1-2; no definite D call. This CDR3 is 13 amino acids long. The V and J ends lost 8 bases and 8 bases respectively, with 18 bases between them. Germline CDR1 and CDR2: KGHSH and LQKENI. CDR3 DNA sequence: TGTGCCAGCCCGCCCTGGAGGCCGGAAGGCTACACCTTC. It translates to CASPPWRPEGYTF.

The CDR3 protein is CASSEEITGYQPQHF. DNA for the CDR3: TGTGCCAGCAGTGAAGAGATCACAGGGTATCAGCCCCAGCATTTT. The chain couples TRBV2 to TRBJ1-5; maybe TRBD1 (6 bases). The CDR3 length is 15 residues. The germline gives CDR1 SNHLY, CDR2 FYNNEI. Trimming shortened V by 1 base and J by 5 bases, and 12 bases separated the two germline ends. The full variable domain, in which reference TRBV2 and TRBJ1-5 provide the parts outside the CDR3, is EPEVTQTPSHQVTQMGQEVILRCVPISNHLYFYWYRQILGQKVEFLVSFYNNEISEKSEIFDDQFSVERPDGSNFTLKIRSTKLEDSAMYFCASSEEITGYQPQHFGDGTRLSIL.

The chain recombines TRBV6-6 with TRBJ1-1; D might be TRBD1 (6 bases). The CDR3 has 12 amino acids. V was trimmed by 7 bases and J by 4 bases, leaving 10 bases between them. Germline CDR1 MNHNY, CDR2 SVGAGI (reference sequence). CDR3 in DNA: TGTGCCAGCATACAGGGAGGCACTGAAGCTTTCTTT. Amino acid sequence: CASIQGGTEAFF.

This sequence joins TRBV5-4 and TRBJ2-7; D unclear. Germline CDR1 SGHNT, CDR2 YYREEE (reference sequence). Between the trimmed V and J ends, which lost 8 bases and 0 bases, there was a span of 12 bases. The CDR3 is made up of 13 amino acids. The chain's CDR3 is CASGDGSSYEQYF. CDR3 sequence (DNA): TGTGCCAGTGGAGACGGGTCCTCCTACGAGCAGTACTTC.

The V gene is TRBV9, the J gene TRBJ1-1, with unresolved D. The CDR3 is 11 residues long. Germline V gene lookup returns CDR1 SGDLS and CDR2 YYNGEE. V lost 3 bases and J lost 10, with 10 bases in between. Here the CDR3 DNA reads TGTGCCAGCAGCGGGTATTCTGGAGCTTTCTTT. Its protein is CASSGYSGAFF.

The V gene is TRBV4-1, the J gene TRBJ1-5; TRBD1 is a possible D gene (6 bases). The CDR3 is 15 residues long. CDR1 and CDR2 from the germline V gene are MGHRA and YSYEKL. V lost 2 bases to trimming and J lost 3 bases, with 11 bases between them. The CDR3 sequence is CASSQTRGNNQPQHF. DNA of the CDR3: TGCGCCAGCAGCCAAACCAGGGGAAACAATCAGCCCCAGCATTTT.